This T cell receptor (beta chain) was sequenced in a study of cytomegalovirus exposure and HLA in healthy donors. Study-wide points: A later analysis reportedly found fewer N-insertions in an Asian-associated ancestry cluster than the approximately 700-donor mean.

Details on this clone: What it binds is unknown.

This CDR3 is 18 amino acids long. Germline lookup yields CDR1 LGHNA and CDR2 YSLEER. The V and J ends lost 0 bases and 6 bases, in that order; junction bases with no gene match: 11. PCR primers comprised 60 Vbeta and 13 Jbeta primers. Sequencing was performed with immunoSEQ multiplex PCR; in TCRdb, only in-frame clones are kept and a portion is missing. Found here are just over 150,000 clones, approximately 79% of them singletons; the top ten hold approximately 6.9%. Sequenced input: PBMCs. The chain uses TRBV4-3 and TRBJ2-4; 10 nucleotides match TRBD2. The sequence was collected from a middle-aged man in good health and CMV-seropositive. The CDR3 sequence: CASSQDWLAGVGGNIQYF. CDR3 in DNA: TGCGCCAGCAGCCAAGATTGGCTAGCGGGGGTGGGGGGAAACATTCAGTACTTC.